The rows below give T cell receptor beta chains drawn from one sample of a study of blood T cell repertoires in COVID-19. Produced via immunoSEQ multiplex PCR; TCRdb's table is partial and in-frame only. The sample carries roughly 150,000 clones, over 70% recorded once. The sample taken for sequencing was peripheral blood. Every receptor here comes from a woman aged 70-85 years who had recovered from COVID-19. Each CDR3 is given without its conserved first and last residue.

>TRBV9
ASSVGQQETQY
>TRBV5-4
ASTGQGRTDTQY
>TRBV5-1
ASSSRGTRFRPETQY
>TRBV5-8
ASSSGTSGVPETQY
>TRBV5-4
ASSPAGGGAF
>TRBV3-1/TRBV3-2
ASSQGQGGGYT
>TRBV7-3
ASSLTLQAGELF
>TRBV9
ASSVGTGSSYEQY
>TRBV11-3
ASSPGQGPFEQY
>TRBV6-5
ASSRGGPGSEKLF
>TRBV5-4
ASSAGTFQETQY
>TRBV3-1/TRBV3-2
ASSEGRGAIGQPQH
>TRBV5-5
ASSPISGPGGRF
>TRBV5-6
ASSWPEDSYEQY
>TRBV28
ASSSQGVGYT
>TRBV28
ASNPDRGWGNQPQH
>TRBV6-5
ASSYGEGGPEAF
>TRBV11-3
ASSPREAGWEQF
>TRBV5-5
ASSLGPSGYGYT
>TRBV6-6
ASRRKNTEAF
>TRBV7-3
ASSPATSGAYNEQF
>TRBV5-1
ASSFGYNEQF
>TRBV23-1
ASSRGTSGRRHTGELF